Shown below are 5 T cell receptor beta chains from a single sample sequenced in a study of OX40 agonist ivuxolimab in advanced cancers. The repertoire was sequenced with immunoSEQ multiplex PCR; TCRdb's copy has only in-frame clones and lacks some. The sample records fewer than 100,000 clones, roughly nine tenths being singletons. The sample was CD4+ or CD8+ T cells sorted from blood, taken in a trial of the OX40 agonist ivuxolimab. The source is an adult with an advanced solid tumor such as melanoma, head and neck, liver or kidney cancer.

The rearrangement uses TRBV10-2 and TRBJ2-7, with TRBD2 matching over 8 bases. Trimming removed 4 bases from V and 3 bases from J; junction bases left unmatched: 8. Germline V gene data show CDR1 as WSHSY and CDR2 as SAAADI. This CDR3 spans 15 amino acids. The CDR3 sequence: CASSGPAGGRYEQYF. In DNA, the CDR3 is TGCGCCAGCAGTGGCCCTGCGGGGGGCCGCTACGAGCAGTACTTC.

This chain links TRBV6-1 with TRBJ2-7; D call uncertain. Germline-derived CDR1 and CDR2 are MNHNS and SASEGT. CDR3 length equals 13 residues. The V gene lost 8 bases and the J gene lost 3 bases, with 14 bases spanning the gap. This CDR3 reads CASFTSPLYEQYF. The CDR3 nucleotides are TGTGCCAGCTTCACTTCCCCCCTCTACGAGCAGTACTTC.

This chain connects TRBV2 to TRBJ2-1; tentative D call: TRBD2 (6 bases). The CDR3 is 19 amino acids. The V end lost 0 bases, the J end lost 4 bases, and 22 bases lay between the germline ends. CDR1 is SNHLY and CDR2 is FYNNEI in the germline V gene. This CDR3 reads CASSEAPRPGIREYNEQFF. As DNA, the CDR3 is TGTGCCAGCAGTGAAGCCCCCCGCCCAGGGATTCGGGAGTACAATGAGCAGTTCTTC.

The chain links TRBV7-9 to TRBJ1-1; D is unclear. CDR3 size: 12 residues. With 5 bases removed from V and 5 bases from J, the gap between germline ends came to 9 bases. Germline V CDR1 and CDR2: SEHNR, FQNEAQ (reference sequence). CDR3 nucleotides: TGTGCCAGCAGCCCCTCATGGACTGAAGCTTTCTTT. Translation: CASSPSWTEAFF.

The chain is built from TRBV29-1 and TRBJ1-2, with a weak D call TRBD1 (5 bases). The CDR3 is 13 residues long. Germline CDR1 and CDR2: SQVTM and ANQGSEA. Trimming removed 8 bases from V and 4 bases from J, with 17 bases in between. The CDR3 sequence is CSTGELRGYGYTF. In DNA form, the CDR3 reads TGCAGCACCGGCGAACTTAGGGGCTATGGCTACACCTTC.